This T cell receptor beta chain was observed in a study of cytomegalovirus exposure and HLA in healthy donors. General study results and limits: Listed as cytomegalovirus-associated were approximately 160 TCR beta chains. Excluded: some indistinguishable V segments such as TRBV6-2 and TRBV6-3.

CDR3 length equals 16 residues. Germline assignment: CDR1 LNHDA and CDR2 SQIVND (reference sequence). V shed 5 bases and J shed 0 bases, with 14 bases lying between them. It was with 60 Vbeta and 13 Jbeta primers that the PCR ran. The method was immunoSEQ multiplex PCR; TCRdb's version includes in-frame clones alone and lacks a portion of them. The sample records approximately 160,000 clones, about 81% being singletons. The sample holds one count of this clone. The antigen is unknown. The chain combines TRBV19 with TRBJ1-3; D might be TRBD1 (6 bases). The clonotype originates from a girl between 5 and 17 years old in good health and CMV-seropositive. The material sequenced was PBMCs. In nucleotides, the CDR3 is TGTGCCAGTAGTTACGAAGGGACATACTCTGGAAACACCATATATTTT. Residues: CASSYEGTYSGNTIYF. The whole variable domain, remainder taken from reference TRBV19 and TRBJ1-3, is DGGITQSPKYLFRKEGQNVTLSCEQNLNHDAMYWYRQDPGQGLRLIYYSQIVNDFQKGDIAEGYSVSREKKESFPLTVTSAQKNPTAFYLCASSYEGTYSGNTIYFGEGSWLTVV.